This TCR beta chain was captured in a study of blood T cell repertoires in COVID-19. Study at large: Both acute and convalescent COVID-19 samples were obtained from the United States, Italy and Spain. T cells, B-cell-depleted T cells, or PBMCs supplied cDNA or gDNA.

The authors' processing: For nucleated cells, counts were estimated from reference gene primer amplification. Method: immunoSEQ multiplex PCR; TCRdb's copy keeps in-frame clones and lacks some. The DNA gave D and trimming, while V, J and clone size come from that table. Of roughly 80,000 clones listed, roughly 80% are singletons. CDR3 length equals 16 residues. V lost 4 bases to trimming and J lost 5 bases, with 18 bases between them. Germline V lookup: CDR1 SNHLY, CDR2 FYNNEI. This sequence originates from a woman aged 60-75 years with acute or convalescent COVID-19. The specimen was peripheral blood. The V call is TRBV2, the J call TRBJ1-5; D is ambiguous. CDR3 amino acids: CASSGGSGESDQPQHF. DNA of the CDR3: TGTGCCAGCAGTGGCGGGTCTGGGGAGTCCGATCAGCCCCAGCATTTT.